This record covers a single T cell receptor (beta chain). The data originate from a study of blood T cell repertoires in COVID-19. Study information: Both acute and convalescent COVID-19 samples were obtained from the United States, Italy and Spain. Sources were T cells, B-cell-depleted T cells, or PBMCs; the material itself was cDNA or gDNA.

V gave up 7 bases and J gave up 2 bases; unmatched junction bases: 3. Germline V gives CDR1 SQVTM, CDR2 ANQGSEA. The CDR3 runs to 13 residues. TCRdb keeps only in-frame clones here, not all; method: immunoSEQ multiplex PCR. The sample lists about 190,000 clones, about nine tenths occurring once. The source is a man in his forties or fifties with acute or convalescent COVID-19. This chain joins TRBV29-1 and TRBJ2-1; 9 positions match TRBD2. The sequenced sample was peripheral blood. The CDR3, as DNA: TGCAGCGGGATAGCGGGGGCCTACAATGAGCAGTTCTTC. Protein product: CSGIAGAYNEQFF.